This T cell receptor (beta chain) was profiled in a study of identical twins. Unmatched junction bases numbered 15, after V lost 6 bases and J lost 4 bases. This CDR3 region has 16 residues. Each cDNA held unique molecular identifiers, and template switching gave it a universal primer site. TCRdb analysed the 5' RACE reads with MiXCR anew, one entry per CDR3 protein. The sample lists about 100,000 distinct CDR3 sequences, 5.9% occurring once. The sequenced material came from memory T cells sorted from blood. The sequence derives from a woman aged 45-59 years in good health. The chain uses TRBV12-3 or TRBV12-4 and TRBJ2-7, with 7 bases matching TRBD2. The CDR3 coding sequence is TGTGCCAGCAGGATTTGGGTCAGCGGGAACTCGTACGAGCAGTACTTC. It is translated as CASRIWVSGNSYEQYF.